A selection of T cell receptor beta chains follows, all from one sample in a study of post-analysis software for immune sequencing data. TCRdb reprocessed the PCR reads with MiXCR, giving one entry per CDR3 protein. The sample has some 190,000 distinct CDR3 sequences, over 25% seen once. The material sequenced was blood. All receptors come from a girl aged 2-17 years with multiple sclerosis. Each CDR3 is given with its conserved first and last residue. The D gene is left open where the match is weak.

>TRBV5-1|TRBJ1-2|NA
CASSLEGVKGYTF
>TRBV3-1|TRBJ2-7|TRBD2
CASSRRGTSGPNEQYF
>TRBV12-3/TRBV12-4|TRBJ1-5|NA
CASSHKGVAQPQHF
>TRBV7-8|TRBJ2-5|TRBD2
CASSLDREGGAQYF
>TRBV7-2|TRBJ2-3|NA
CASSFRLAWDTQYF
>TRBV6-5|TRBJ2-7|NA
CASSYRKVRGGYEQYF
>TRBV7-2|TRBJ1-1|NA
CASSQGKSTEAFF
>TRBV7-9|TRBJ1-1|NA
CASLVGTGSTTEAFF
>TRBV6-6|TRBJ2-3|NA
CASSRGPGGDTQYF
>TRBV5-1|TRBJ1-2|NA
CASSPEGPTGGYTF
>TRBV5-1|TRBJ2-7|NA
CASSPTGFYEQYF
>TRBV2|TRBJ2-1|NA
CANSEEVLSYNEQFF
>TRBV5-1|TRBJ1-1|NA
CASSLGSSPEAFF
>TRBV5-1|TRBJ1-6|NA
CASSPGSYNSPLHF
>TRBV27|TRBJ2-3|TRBD2
CASTNGLAGVSSTQYF
>TRBV20-1|TRBJ1-1|NA
CSAPLGGITEAFF
>TRBV5-1|TRBJ2-5|TRBD2
CASRKGLAGGQETQYF
>TRBV6-2/TRBV6-3|TRBJ2-1|NA
CASSPRAAYNEQFF
>TRBV19|TRBJ2-7|NA
CASSRGWTLDSYEQYF
>TRBV29-1|TRBJ2-2|NA
CSVVAGTANTGELFF
>TRBV4-1|TRBJ2-6|TRBD1
CASTLTGLSGANVLTF
>TRBV30|TRBJ2-1|NA
CAWSVGSGSYNEQFF
>TRBV10-3|TRBJ2-5|NA
CAIRGGREQETQYF
>TRBV12-3/TRBV12-4|TRBJ1-2|NA
CASSFGGGYTF
>TRBV28|TRBJ2-7|TRBD1
CASSLLGTGLYEQYF
>TRBV11-3|TRBJ1-5|NA
CASSLKRIQDQPQHF
>TRBV28|TRBJ2-7|NA
CASTWTGPYEQYF
>TRBV12-3/TRBV12-4|TRBJ2-5|NA
CASSRTSGAGNNEQYF
>TRBV5-1|TRBJ1-1|TRBD1
CASSQGGAGQNTEAFF
>TRBV28|TRBJ1-2|NA
CASSSSGYTNYGYTF
>TRBV29-1|TRBJ2-7|NA
CSVALDTETYEQYF
>TRBV29-1|TRBJ2-7|NA
CSGMNLCEQYF
>TRBV24-1|TRBJ2-7|NA
CATSDPKTGTYEQYF
>TRBV5-1|TRBJ1-1|NA
CASSLGADTEAFF
>TRBV6-5|TRBJ1-4|TRBD1
CASSTDRAVVTNEKLFF
>TRBV3-1|TRBJ1-2|NA
CASSQDGQGFHPNYGYTF
>TRBV6-5|TRBJ2-1|NA
CASSPGWQGGYNEQFF
>TRBV7-9|TRBJ1-2|NA
CASSAARPGVYGYTF
>TRBV30|TRBJ2-1|TRBD2
CAWSRIAGANEQFF
>TRBV29-1|TRBJ2-2|NA
CSVPHRDRTGELFF
>TRBV18|TRBJ1-6|TRBD1
CASSLTGASSYNSPLHF
>TRBV19|TRBJ1-1|NA
CASSIQTYRNTEAFF
>TRBV20-1|TRBJ2-3|TRBD2
CSARGGAGAPDTQYF
>TRBV28|TRBJ1-2|NA
CASRDSNYGYTF
>TRBV18|TRBJ2-3|NA
CASSPLDAADTQYF
>TRBV7-9|TRBJ1-2|NA
CASSSAGLANYGYTF
>TRBV5-8|TRBJ2-2|NA
CASRHKDGELFF
>TRBV7-2|TRBJ2-5|TRBD2
CASSLALAGETQYF
>TRBV20-1|NA|NA
CSAHQYPNEQYF
>TRBV20-1|NA|TRBD2
CSARDPGLAGETQYF
>TRBV29-1|TRBJ1-3|NA
CSVWTASSGNTIYF
>TRBV6-6|TRBJ2-7|NA
CASSYGRLGRYYEQYF
>TRBV3-1|TRBJ1-1|NA
CASSLGTRGNTEAFF
>TRBV2|TRBJ2-4|NA
CASSEGGKNIQYF
>TRBV29-1|TRBJ1-2|NA
CSGWTERYGYIF